This T cell receptor (beta chain) was sequenced in a study of PD-L1 blockade in urothelial cancer. At the level of the study: Patients' atezolizumab regimen, 1,200 mg intravenously every 3 weeks, began around 2014. T cells numbered a median of around 140,000 in the blood samples.

Sequencing used immunoSEQ multiplex PCR; TCRdb keeps in-frame clones, though not all of them. Of under 95,000 clones listed, more than 75% are singletons. Documented time point: pretreatment peripheral blood. V was clipped by 0 bases and J by 5 bases; unmatched bases: 3. The CDR3 extends over 16 amino acids. Germline V lookup: CDR1 SGDLS, CDR2 YYNGEE. Sequenced here: PBMCs, sampled around atezolizumab (anti-PD-L1) treatment. This clonotype originated in a man aged 60 to 75 with urothelial cancer. J is TRBJ2-1 and V is TRBV9, with 12 bases matching TRBD2. CDR3 loop: CASSVETSGRDNEQFF. The DNA for the CDR3 is TGTGCCAGCAGCGTAGAGACTAGCGGGAGAGACAATGAGCAGTTCTTC.